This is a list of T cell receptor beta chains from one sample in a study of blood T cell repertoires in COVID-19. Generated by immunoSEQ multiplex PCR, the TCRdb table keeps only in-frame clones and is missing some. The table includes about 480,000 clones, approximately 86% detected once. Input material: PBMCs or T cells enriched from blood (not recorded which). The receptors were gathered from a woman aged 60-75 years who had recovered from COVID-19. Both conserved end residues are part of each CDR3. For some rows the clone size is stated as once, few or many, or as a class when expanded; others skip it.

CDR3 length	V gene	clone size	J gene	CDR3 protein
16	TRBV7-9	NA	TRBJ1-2	CASSYGTTQGHYGYTF
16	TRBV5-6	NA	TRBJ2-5	CASTEPGLATRETQYF
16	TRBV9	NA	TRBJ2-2	CASSSRGGGTTGELFF
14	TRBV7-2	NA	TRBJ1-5	CASNHVGGFMPQHF
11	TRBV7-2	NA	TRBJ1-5	CASSQGGPQHF
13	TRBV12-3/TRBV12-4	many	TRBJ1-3	CASSQGTGNTIYF
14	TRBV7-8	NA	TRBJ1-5	CASSAGLNNQPQHF
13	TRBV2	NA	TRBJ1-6	CARGQIDNSPLHF
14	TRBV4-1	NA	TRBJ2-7	CASSQLTGAYEQYF
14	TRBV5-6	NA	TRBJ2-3	CASSLPVSTDTQYF
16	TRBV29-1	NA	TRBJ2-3	CSVDTRLAGGTDTQYF
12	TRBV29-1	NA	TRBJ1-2	CSVYRSDYGYTF
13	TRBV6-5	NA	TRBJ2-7	CASSPTGVHEQYF
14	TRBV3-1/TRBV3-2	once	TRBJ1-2	CASSQMGTGSGYTF
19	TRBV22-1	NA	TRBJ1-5	CPGSALRDRETYSNQPQHF
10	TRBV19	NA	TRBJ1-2	CASSIPANTF
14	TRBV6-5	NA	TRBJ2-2	CASSFLGLTGELFF
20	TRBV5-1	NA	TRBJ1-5	CASSSSQGQDKTSSNQPQHF
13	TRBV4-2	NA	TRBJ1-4	CASSQAWDRALFF
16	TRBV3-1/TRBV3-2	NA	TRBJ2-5	CASSHRLAGGKETQYF
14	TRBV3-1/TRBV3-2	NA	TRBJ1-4	CASSETATNEKLFF
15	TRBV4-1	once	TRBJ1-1	CASSHDRKRGTEAFF
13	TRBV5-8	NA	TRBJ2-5	CASSRDSQETQYF
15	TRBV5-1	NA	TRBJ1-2	CASSLAGQGSDGYTF
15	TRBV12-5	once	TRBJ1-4	CASGSGQANNEKLFF
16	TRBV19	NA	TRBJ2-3	CASRLRAGGFTDTQYF
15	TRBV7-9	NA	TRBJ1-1	CASSPLRDRGTEAFF
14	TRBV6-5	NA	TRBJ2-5	CASSQGVGKETQYF
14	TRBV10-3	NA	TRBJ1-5	CAIWGGASNQPQHF
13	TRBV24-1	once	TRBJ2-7	CATSDYRSHEQYF
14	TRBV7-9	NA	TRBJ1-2	CASSLDRGDYGYTF
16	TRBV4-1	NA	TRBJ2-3	CASSQVSGGAPDTQYF
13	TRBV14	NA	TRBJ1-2	CASSPGQGYGYTF
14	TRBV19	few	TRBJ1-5	CARANRGSNQPQHF
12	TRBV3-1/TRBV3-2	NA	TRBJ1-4	CASSQVEQKLFF
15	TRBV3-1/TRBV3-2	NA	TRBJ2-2	CASSQMTGATGELFF
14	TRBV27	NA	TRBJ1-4	CASRPADRHEKLFF
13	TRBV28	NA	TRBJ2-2	CASTAGGTGELFF
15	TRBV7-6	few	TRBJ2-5	CATTMETGVQETQYF
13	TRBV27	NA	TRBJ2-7	CASSRTVTYEQYF
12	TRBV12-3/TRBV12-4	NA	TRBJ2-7	CASSFGHYEQYF
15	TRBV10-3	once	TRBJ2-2	CAITPVGGLTGELFF
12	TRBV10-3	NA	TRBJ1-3	CAIILSGNTIYF
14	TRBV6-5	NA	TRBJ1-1	CASSPTALGTEAFF
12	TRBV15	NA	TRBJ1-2	CATSGSGYGYTF
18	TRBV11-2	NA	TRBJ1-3	CASSLGGKQGERGNTIYF
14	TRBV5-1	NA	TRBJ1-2	CASSDQGARYGYTF